This T cell receptor (beta chain) comes out of a study of PD-1 blockade in classical Hodgkin lymphoma. Documented time point: cycle 4 day 1 (C4D1), after less than seven weeks of nivolumab. In every patient, relapse followed autologous stem cell transplantation, while exposure to brentuximab vedotin differed. Profiling relied on immunoSEQ multiplex PCR, and the TCRdb table lists in-frame clones only, not all of them. The profile shows about 47,000 clones, 70% to 80% of them singletons. The CDR3 length is 13 residues. CDR1 is SQVTM, CDR2 ANQGSEA, per germline. The trim removed 7 bases at V and 4 bases at J, leaving 6 bases unmatched. This clone was observed a handful of times.

V gene TRBV29-1 combines with J gene TRBJ1-2, with 10 bases lining up with TRBD1. This receptor was taken from a human donor with classical Hodgkin lymphoma. This material consisted of peripheral blood mononuclear cells (PBMCs), taken before the fourth cycle of nivolumab. The CDR3 nucleotides read TGCAGCGCAGACAGGGGGCAAGGCTATGGCTACACCTTC. It is translated as CSADRGQGYGYTF.